A single sample is the source of the 5 T cell receptor beta chains below, sequenced in a study of patients and donors after allogeneic stem cell transplantation. A single record per CDR3 protein comes from TCRdb applying MiXCR to the RT-PCR reads. The sample holds 900,000 to 1,000,000 distinct CDR3 sequences, under 20% seen once. Sequencing input: blood, either unsorted or a sorted T cell fraction (not recorded which). The receptor source for this set is a human donor who was either an allogeneic HSCT recipient or a stem cell or donor lymphocyte infusion donor (not recorded which). It is not recorded whose cells these are; they may come from a transplant donor.

The J gene is TRBJ2-1, the V gene TRBV7-2; D assignment may be TRBD1 or TRBD2 (5 bases each). Trimming took off 3 bases at V and 4 bases at J, with 13 bases between the two ends. CDR3 length: 15 residues. CDR1 is SGHTA and CDR2 is FQGNSA in the germline V gene. The CDR3 coding sequence is TGTGCCAGCAGCTTCGAGGGGCAGCGGTACAATGAGCAGTTCTTC. This encodes CASSFEGQRYNEQFF.

The gene calls are TRBV20-1 and TRBJ2-1; D not certain. Germline V CDR1 and CDR2: DFQATT, SNEGSKA (reference sequence). The CDR3 consists of 12 residues. Trimming stripped 7 bases from V and 0 bases from J, with 7 bases between. CDR3 loop: CSVRSSYNEQFF. The DNA for the CDR3 is TGCAGTGTCAGGAGCTCCTACAATGAGCAGTTCTTC.

The chain carries TRBV5-4 and TRBJ2-1; D is possibly TRBD1 (6 bases). Germline CDR1 is SGHNT and CDR2 is YYREEE (reference sequence). The CDR3 extends over 15 amino acids. V was shortened by 4 bases and J by 4 bases, with 15 bases between the two germline ends. The CDR3 DNA follows: TGTGCCAGCAGCATCGACAGGAATACTTACAATGAGCAGTTCTTC. Amino acids: CASSIDRNTYNEQFF.

This clonotype was counted between two and nine times. The V call is TRBV20-1, the J call TRBJ2-7, with D perhaps matching TRBD1 (6 bases). V lost 0 bases and J 1 base, leaving 22 bases between the germline ends. This CDR3 contains 18 residues. The germline gives CDR1 DFQATT, CDR2 SNEGSKA (reference sequence). The CDR3 sequence is CSARDLGGRASQSYEQYF. Here the CDR3 DNA reads TGCAGTGCTAGAGACCTAGGGGGTCGGGCCAGCCAGTCCTACGAGCAGTACTTC.

This chain joins TRBV6-1 and TRBJ2-1; TRBD2 agrees at 9 bases. Looked up from germline, CDR1 is MNHNS and CDR2 is SASEGT. This CDR3 region has 14 residues. J was trimmed by 12 bases and V by 7 bases; bases with no gene match: 13. CDR3 residues: CASTDRRGGARQFF. CDR3 DNA sequence: TGTGCCAGCACCGACAGGCGGGGGGGCGCAAGGCAGTTCTTC.